These 5 T cell receptor beta chains share one sample of origin, sequenced in a study of T-cell memory formation after mild COVID-19. Using its own MiXCR run on the 5' RACE reads, TCRdb lists one record per CDR3 protein. The sample has approximately 180,000 distinct CDR3 sequences, approximately 16% seen once. Source material: PBMCs or a T cell subset sorted from them (not recorded which). The receptors derive from an adult woman who had mild COVID-19 (a few samples of this study predate the infection). Cell type and time point are not known.

This clonotype was found a few times. This chain joins TRBV5-1 and TRBJ2-1; the D is unclear. This CDR3 has 18 residues. V was cut by 0 bases and J by 0 bases, with 16 bases left in between. Looked up from germline, CDR1 is SGHRS and CDR2 is YFSETQ. CDR3 protein: CASSLARMQLSSYNEQFF. CDR3 in DNA: TGCGCCAGCAGCTTGGCCAGGATGCAGCTGAGCTCCTACAATGAGCAGTTCTTC.

This clonotype has a count of ten or more. CDR3 residues: CSARDTKDTEAFF. CDR3 in DNA: TGCAGTGCTAGAGATACGAAGGACACTGAAGCTTTCTTT. The V gene is TRBV20-1, the J gene TRBJ1-1; D is unresolved. Germline CDR1 and CDR2: DFQATT and SNEGSKA (reference sequence). CDR3 length: 13 residues. The germline V and J ends were trimmed by 0 bases and 3 bases, with 8 bases remaining between them.

The chain carries TRBV7-9 and TRBJ2-6; maybe TRBD1 (6 bases). Germline CDR1 is SEHNR and CDR2 is FQNEAQ (reference sequence). Trimming cost V 1 base and J 0 bases, with 10 bases left between them. The CDR3 length is 17 residues. CDR3 sequence: CASSLGQESSGANVLTF. Written as DNA, the CDR3 is TGTGCCAGCAGCTTAGGACAGGAGAGCTCTGGGGCCAACGTCCTGACTTTC.

This clonotype was detected a few times. As DNA, the CDR3 is TGTGCCACCAGCAGCGAGAAAAACACTGAAGCTTTCTTT. Its translation is CATSSEKNTEAFF. The chain employs TRBV15 and TRBJ1-1; no firm D call. This CDR3 spans 13 amino acids. Germline assignment: CDR1 LNHNV and CDR2 YYDKDF (reference sequence). Trimming took off 3 bases at V and 2 bases at J, with 7 bases between the two ends.

V and J are TRBV12-3 or TRBV12-4 and TRBJ2-1, with 10 bases fitting TRBD2. The CDR3 has 12 residues. Trimming cost V 8 bases and J 10 bases; bases outside gene matches: 5. CDR3 bases: TGTGCCAGCGGGACTAGCGTTCTCGAGCAGTTCTTC. It specifies CASGTSVLEQFF.